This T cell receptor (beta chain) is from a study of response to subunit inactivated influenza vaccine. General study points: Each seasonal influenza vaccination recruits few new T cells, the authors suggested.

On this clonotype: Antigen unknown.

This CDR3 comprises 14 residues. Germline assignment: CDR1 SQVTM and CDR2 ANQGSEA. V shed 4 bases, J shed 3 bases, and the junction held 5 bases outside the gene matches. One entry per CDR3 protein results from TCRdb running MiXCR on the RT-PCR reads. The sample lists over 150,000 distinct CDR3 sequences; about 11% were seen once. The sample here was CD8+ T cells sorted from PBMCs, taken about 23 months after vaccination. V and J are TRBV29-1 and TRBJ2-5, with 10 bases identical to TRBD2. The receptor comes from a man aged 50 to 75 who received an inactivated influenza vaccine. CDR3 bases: TGCAGCGTTGTAGTTCTAGCGGGGGAAGAGACCCAGTACTTC. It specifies CSVVVLAGEETQYF.